These 21 T cell receptor beta chains originate from one sample sequenced in a study of T cell repertoires in cytomegalovirus infection. These TCRs' antigens remain unknown. TCRdb independently ran MiXCR on the reads; one entry per CDR3 protein. The sample holds approximately 73,000 distinct CDR3 sequences, roughly 40% seen once. The source material was CD8+ T cells from cultured PBMCs, sampled from culture after CMV antigen stimulation. These receptors were taken from a human donor in good health (CMV status not recorded). Some clones in this sample may be carry-over from other donors' samples.

The chain is built from TRBV10-3 and TRBJ2-7, with TRBD2 matching over 7 bases. Germline CDR1 is ENHRY and CDR2 is SYGVKD. V was clipped by 6 bases and J by 6 bases; unmatched bases: 11. The CDR3 is 14 residues long. CDR3 in DNA: TGTGCCATCAGCCCTGGCGGGGGACCCCTCGAGCAGTACTTC. Its protein product is CAISPGGGPLEQYF.

The V gene is TRBV4-1, the J gene TRBJ1-4; D ambiguous. This CDR3 has 12 residues. Germline assignment: CDR1 MGHRA and CDR2 YSYEKL. Trimming pared 5 bases from V and 4 bases from J, leaving 5 bases between. CDR3 sequence (DNA): TGCGCCAGCAGCTACCGTAATGAAAAACTGTTTTTT. Amino acids: CASSYRNEKLFF.

The CDR3 DNA is TGTGCCAGCAGTTCACGAGGATCTGGAAACACCATATATTTT. Residues: CASSSRGSGNTIYF. The chain recombines TRBV28 with TRBJ1-3; D unresolved. V gave up 4 bases and J gave up 1 base, with 8 bases separating them. Germline loops: CDR1 MDHEN, CDR2 SYDVKM. CDR3 size: 14 residues.

Ten or more counts support this clonotype. The gene calls are TRBV28 and TRBJ2-7; 7 bases align to TRBD2. V shed 6 bases, J shed 3 bases, and the junction held 8 bases outside the gene matches. Looked up from germline, CDR1 is MDHEN and CDR2 is SYDVKM. CDR3 length: 14 amino acids. CDR3 sequence (DNA): TGTGCCAGCAGATTCGCGGGACTAAACTACGAGCAGTACTTC. It specifies CASRFAGLNYEQYF.

This clonotype appeared a few times. V is TRBV27 and J is TRBJ1-2; D is ambiguous. CDR1 MNHEY and CDR2 SMNVEV come from the germline V gene (reference sequence). V gave up 4 bases and J gave up 4 bases, with 10 bases separating them. The CDR3 has 13 residues. The CDR3 bases are TGTGCCAGCAGTTACGCCGGCAGCTATGGCTACACCTTC. Residues: CASSYAGSYGYTF.

Here the CDR3 reads CASSQAQVSGTEAFF. DNA of the CDR3: TGCGCCAGCAGCCAAGCACAGGTATCGGGCACTGAAGCTTTCTTT. The rearrangement joins TRBV4-1 to TRBJ1-1; TRBD1 is a possible D gene (5 bases). The CDR3 contains 15 residues. V was trimmed by 1 base and J by 4 bases, leaving 13 bases between them. Germline values: CDR1 MGHRA, CDR2 YSYEKL.

A note on this clonotype: A single base separates this from a much larger clone, so it may be a read error. This chain connects TRBV15 to TRBJ2-1; TRBD1 is a possible D gene (6 bases). The CDR3 is 15 amino acids. Trimming pared 3 bases from V and 4 bases from J, leaving 13 bases between. CDR1 and CDR2 from the germline V gene are LNHNV and YYDKDF (reference sequence). The CDR3 protein is CATSSYKGEYNEQFF. CDR3 coding DNA: TGTGCCACCAGCAGTTACAAGGGGGAGTACAATGAGCAGTTCTTC.

The V gene is TRBV4-1, the J gene TRBJ2-1, with TRBD1 as a possible D gene (6 bases). Trimming shortened V by 0 bases and J by 6 bases, and 9 bases separated the two germline ends. The CDR3 has 14 residues. Germline V CDR1 and CDR2: MGHRA, YSYEKL. CDR3 sequence (DNA): TGCGCCAGCAGCCAAGATTTACAGGGCAATGAGCAGTTCTTC. This translates into CASSQDLQGNEQFF.

The count of this clonotype is one. The rearrangement joins TRBV20-1 to TRBJ1-2; 7 nucleotides match TRBD1. The germline V gene encodes CDR1 DFQATT and CDR2 SNEGSKA (reference sequence). CDR3 length: 16 residues. The V gene end was trimmed by 3 bases and the J gene end by 1 base; junction bases not matched to a gene: 11. The CDR3 is CSARDRDSESNYGYTF. The CDR3, as DNA: TGCAGTGCTAGGGACCGGGACAGCGAAAGTAACTATGGCTACACCTTC.

The chain recombines TRBV5-4 with TRBJ2-2, with unresolved D. The germline gives CDR1 SGHNT, CDR2 YYREEE (reference sequence). CDR3 length: 15 residues. V lost 0 bases and J 2 bases, leaving 8 bases between the germline ends. The CDR3 DNA reads TGTGCCAGCAGCTTGGAAAGATTCAACACCGGGGAGCTGTTTTTT. This sequence encodes CASSLERFNTGELFF. Full variable domain (outside the CDR3, taken from reference TRBV5-4 and TRBJ2-2): ETGVTQSPTHLIKTRGQQVTLRCSSQSGHNTVSWYQQALGQGPQFIFQYYREEENGRGNFPPRFSGLQFPNYSSELNVNALELDDSALYLCASSLERFNTGELFFGEGSRLTVL.

The V and J genes are TRBV6-5 and TRBJ2-1; the D gene is possibly TRBD2 (5 bases). Germline values: CDR1 MNHEY, CDR2 SVGAGI. With 6 bases removed from V and 0 bases from J, the gap between germline ends came to 12 bases. The CDR3 loop spans 15 amino acids. This CDR3 reads CASRNPGSSYNEQFF. The DNA for the CDR3 is TGTGCCAGCAGAAATCCTGGGAGCTCCTACAATGAGCAGTTCTTC.

The chain recombines TRBV27 with TRBJ1-1, with unresolved D. The CDR3 loop spans 15 amino acids. V lost 3 bases, J lost 0 bases, and 11 bases lay in between. Germline-derived CDR1 and CDR2 are MNHEY and SMNVEV (reference sequence). CDR3 bases: TGTGCCAGCAGTTTTGGACGGAACCTGAACACTGAAGCTTTCTTT. Amino acid sequence: CASSFGRNLNTEAFF.

This clonotype was recorded a few times. The chain employs TRBV7-3 and TRBJ1-1, with D perhaps matching TRBD1 (5 bases). Between the trimmed V and J ends, which lost 4 bases and 4 bases, there was a span of 10 bases. The CDR3 is made up of 13 amino acids. CDR1 and CDR2 from the germline V gene are SGHTA and FQGTGA. The DNA for the CDR3 is TGTGCCAGCAGCTACCAGGGTGGCACTGAAGCTTTCTTT. This translates into CASSYQGGTEAFF.

V gene TRBV7-6 combines with J gene TRBJ2-7, with D possibly TRBD1 on 6 matching bases. Per the germline V gene, CDR1 is SGHVS and CDR2 is FNYEAQ. CDR3 length: 18 amino acids. The germline V and J ends were trimmed by 5 bases and 0 bases, with 23 bases remaining between them. The CDR3 sequence: CASSILGPDRSYSYEQYF. Here the CDR3 DNA reads TGTGCCAGCAGCATACTAGGCCCGGACAGAAGCTACTCCTACGAGCAGTACTTC.

V is TRBV7-6 and J is TRBJ2-1; TRBD2 matches 12 bases. Per germline, CDR1 SGHVS and CDR2 FNYEAQ. The CDR3 is made up of 19 amino acids. V lost 1 base to trimming and J lost 3 bases; unmatched junction nucleotides: 10. The CDR3 DNA reads TGTGCCAGCAGCTTAGAAGTGAGTTTACTAGCGGGGGGCTACAATGAGCAGTTCTTC. Amino acids: CASSLEVSLLAGGYNEQFF.

This clonotype appeared a few times. The CDR3 loop is CASSLTATDTQYF. The CDR3 bases are TGTGCCAGCAGTTTAACAGCCACAGATACGCAGTATTTT. This chain uses TRBV28 with TRBJ2-3; unclear D gene. Trimming took off 2 bases at V and 2 bases at J, with 5 bases between the two ends. The CDR3 runs to 13 residues. Germline V CDR1 and CDR2: MDHEN, SYDVKM.

The chain is built from TRBV27 and TRBJ1-1; no reliable D call. The CDR3 covers 11 residues. Trimming pared 6 bases from V and 5 bases from J, leaving 7 bases between. In germline, CDR1 is MNHEY, CDR2 SMNVEV (reference sequence). The CDR3 DNA reads as TGTGCCAGCAGCGGTAATACTGAAGCTTTCTTT. This sequence encodes CASSGNTEAFF.

The V call is TRBV19, the J call TRBJ1-5; TRBD1 is a possible D gene (6 bases). The CDR3 sequence is 15 residues long. The germline V gene has CDR1 LNHDA and CDR2 SQIVND (reference sequence). V lost 3 bases and J 2 bases, leaving 11 bases between the germline ends. DNA of the CDR3: TGTGCCAGTAGTATTCAGGGGTTGGGCAATCAGCCCCAGCATTTT. Encoded protein: CASSIQGLGNQPQHF. Looking up the rest from reference TRBV19 and TRBJ1-5 gives the full variable domain: DGGITQSPKYLFRKEGQNVTLSCEQNLNHDAMYWYRQDPGQGLRLIYYSQIVNDFQKGDIAEGYSVSREKKESFPLTVTSAQKNPTAFYLCASSIQGLGNQPQHFGDGTRLSIL.

The V gene is TRBV12-3 or TRBV12-4, the J gene TRBJ2-3; D is perhaps TRBD2 (6 bases). Trimming shortened V by 8 bases and J by 2 bases, and 14 bases separated the two germline ends. The CDR3 is 14 amino acids. The CDR3 nucleotides are TGTGCCAGCGTCGACGGGGGAATCACAGATACGCAGTATTTT. Its translation is CASVDGGITDTQYF.

This chain connects TRBV12-3 or TRBV12-4 to TRBJ1-1, with a tentative D call TRBD1 (6 bases). The CDR3 consists of 12 residues. Between the trimmed V and J ends, which lost 7 bases and 11 bases, there was a span of 17 bases. The CDR3 region has the DNA TGTGCCAGCAATGTAGGGGGGTTGGGGGCTTTCTTT. Its protein is CASNVGGLGAFF.

This clonotype was detected a few times. The chain joins TRBV7-9 to TRBJ1-6; 7 bases agree with TRBD1. In germline, CDR1 is SEHNR, CDR2 FQNEAQ (reference sequence). The CDR3 has 15 amino acids. V lost 8 bases, J lost 2 bases, and 6 bases stayed unmatched. Here the CDR3 reads CASGTGATYNSPLHF. Written as DNA, the CDR3 is TGTGCCAGCGGTACAGGGGCCACCTATAATTCACCCCTCCACTTT.